This TCR beta chain is drawn from a study of blood T cell repertoires in COVID-19. V was pared by 2 bases and J by 5 bases, with 7 bases of the junction left unmatched. Germline CDR1 is MGHRA and CDR2 is YSYEKL. The CDR3 is 15 residues long. TCRdb keeps only in-frame clones here, not all; method: immunoSEQ multiplex PCR. This table holds around 200,000 clones, 85% found once. The rearrangement joins TRBV4-1 to TRBJ2-7, with 9 bases identical to TRBD1. The source is a middle-aged man who had recovered from COVID-19. What was sequenced was PBMCs or T cells enriched from blood (not recorded which). In DNA form, the CDR3 reads TGCGCCAGCAGCCAATACCTCAGGACAGGGGACGAGCAGTACTTC. This codes for CASSQYLRTGDEQYF.